This T cell receptor beta chain was documented in a study of T cell changes during pregnancy in multiple sclerosis. The germline V gene has CDR1 MGHRA and CDR2 YSYEKL. The CDR3 totals 14 residues. The trim removed 4 bases at V and 5 bases at J, leaving 4 bases unmatched. The assay was immunoSEQ multiplex PCR, and TCRdb's table has in-frame clones only and misses some. The sample includes 100,000 to 110,000 clones, around 92% of them seen just once. Sequencing was performed on peripheral blood, taken after pregnancy. This sequence joins TRBV4-1 and TRBJ2-5; 10 positions match TRBD2. The TCR originated in a female donor with multiple sclerosis, enrolled in a pregnancy study. CDR3 bases: TGCGCCAGCAGCCTTCTAGCGGGGGTGGAGACCCAGTACTTC. Encoded protein: CASSLLAGVETQYF.